This passage covers 24 T cell receptor beta chains from one sample sequenced in a study of cytomegalovirus exposure and HLA in healthy donors. Primers for the PCR totalled 60 Vbeta and 13 Jbeta. Only in-frame clones appear in the TCRdb table, and some are missing; sequencing was by immunoSEQ multiplex PCR. Among under 70,000 clones listed, 65% to 70% were seen once. Sequenced sample: PBMCs. Receptors were obtained from a woman in her twenties or thirties in good health and CMV-seronegative.

This clone was seen a few times. This rearrangement joins TRBV19 to TRBJ1-6; 8 nucleotides match TRBD1. The CDR3 extends over 15 amino acids. Germline CDR1 and CDR2: LNHDA and SQIVND (reference sequence). The ends lost 5 bases at V and 10 bases at J; junction bases unmatched: 10. The CDR3 spells CASSAGGRGNSPLHF. The DNA for the CDR3 is TGTGCCAGTAGTGCAGGGGGCAGGGGAAACTCACCCCTCCACTTT.

This clone occurred a few times. V usage is TRBV30 and J usage is TRBJ2-3; D is perhaps TRBD2 (5 bases). Trimming shortened V by 6 bases and J by 11 bases, and 21 bases separated the two germline ends. This CDR3 spans 13 amino acids. In germline, CDR1 is GTSNPN, CDR2 SVGIG (reference sequence). CDR3 bases: TGTGCCTGTGATCGGGGTAGGGCTGGGAGGCAGTATTTT. Translating gives CACDRGRAGRQYF.

The chain joins TRBV7-2 to TRBJ2-5; 10 bases are a match to TRBD2. Germline values: CDR1 SGHTA, CDR2 FQGNSA. Germline trimming cut 1 base from V and 3 bases from J; bases unmatched to any gene: 2. This CDR3 is built from 15 residues. The CDR3 spells CASSLVSGGEETQYF. The CDR3 DNA is TGTGCCAGCAGCTTAGTAAGCGGGGGGGAAGAGACCCAGTACTTC. Variable domain in full (rest from reference TRBV7-2 and TRBJ2-5): GAGVSQSPSNKVTEKGKDVELRCDPISGHTALYWYRQSLGQGLEFLIYFQGNSAPDKSGLPSDRFSAERTGGSVSTLTIQRTQQEDSAVYLCASSLVSGGEETQYFGPGTRLLVL.

This clone appeared a few times. This chain uses TRBV19 with TRBJ1-3, with 8 nucleotides matching TRBD1. Per the germline V gene, CDR1 is LNHDA and CDR2 is SQIVND (reference sequence). The CDR3 is made up of 15 amino acids. V was pared by 9 bases and J by 0 bases, with 7 bases of the junction left unmatched. The CDR3 is CASDRGLLSGNTIYF. Written as DNA, the CDR3 is TGTGCCAGCGACAGGGGACTTCTCTCTGGAAACACCATATATTTT.

The gene calls are TRBV28 and TRBJ1-1; 8 bases match TRBD1. This CDR3 is 15 amino acids long. Germline V CDR1 and CDR2: MDHEN, SYDVKM. V lost 4 bases to trimming and J lost 5 bases; unmatched junction nucleotides: 9. The CDR3 DNA is TGTGCCAGCAGTTCTGCAGGGGGCGGACGGACTGAAGCTTTCTTT. This encodes CASSSAGGGRTEAFF.

The CDR3 DNA sequence: TGTGCCAGCAGCGCAGGGGGCAACAGCAATCAGCCCCAGCATTTT. It specifies CASSAGGNSNQPQHF. This rearrangement joins TRBV4-2 to TRBJ1-5, with 8 bases identical to TRBD1. Germline CDR1 and CDR2: LGHNA and YNFKEQ. This CDR3 has 15 amino acids. V lost 5 bases to trimming and J lost 1 base; unmatched junction nucleotides: 4.

This clone appeared a few times. The chain uses TRBV18 and TRBJ2-7; tentatively, D is TRBD2 (6 bases). The CDR3 has 14 residues. In germline, CDR1 is KGHSH, CDR2 LQKENI. V lost 5 bases and J lost 0, with 11 bases in between. The CDR3 bases are TGTGCCAGCTCATCCGGGAGCCACTCCTACGAGCAGTACTTC. Translation gives CASSSGSHSYEQYF.

V and J are TRBV28 and TRBJ1-2, with 9 bases identical to TRBD1. In germline, CDR1 is MDHEN, CDR2 SYDVKM. V lost 4 bases, J lost 4 bases, and 7 bases stayed unmatched. The CDR3 runs to 15 residues. As DNA, the CDR3 is TGTGCCAGCAGTTCTAGGGGGACAGGGCTCTATGGCTACACCTTC. This codes for CASSSRGTGLYGYTF.

CDR3 residues: CASRSYRDRGEQYF. The CDR3 region has the DNA TGTGCCAGCAGGTCATACCGGGACAGGGGCGAGCAGTACTTC. The J gene is TRBJ2-7, the V gene TRBV6-5, with 10 bases that match TRBD1. The ends lost 6 bases at V and 6 bases at J; junction bases unmatched: 8. The CDR3 sequence is 14 residues long. Germline assignment: CDR1 MNHEY and CDR2 SVGAGI.

The rearrangement links TRBV6-4 to TRBJ1-2; no clear D. The V and J ends lost 0 bases and 8 bases respectively, with 13 bases between them. Germline CDR1 and CDR2: MRHNA and SNTAGT. The CDR3 has 14 amino acids. The CDR3 here is CASSDSTGSGGYTF. The CDR3 coding sequence is TGTGCCAGCAGTGACTCGACGGGGTCGGGAGGCTACACCTTC.

The V gene is TRBV27, the J gene TRBJ1-4; D is unresolved. CDR1 MNHEY and CDR2 SMNVEV come from the germline V gene (reference sequence). V lost 1 base, J lost 8 bases, and 11 bases lay in between. The CDR3 extends over 14 amino acids. This CDR3 is CASSLFPEAEKLFF. CDR3 DNA sequence: TGTGCCAGCAGTTTATTTCCGGAGGCGGAAAAACTGTTTTTT.

The V gene is TRBV2, the J gene TRBJ1-6; 7 bases are a match to TRBD1. J was trimmed by 6 bases and V by 2 bases; bases with no gene match: 4. Per germline, CDR1 SNHLY and CDR2 FYNNEI. The CDR3 is 15 amino acids. CDR3 coding DNA: TGTGCCAGCAGTGAACTCAGGGGGAGTAATTCACCCCTCCACTTT. Its translation: CASSELRGSNSPLHF.

The V call is TRBV5-4, the J call TRBJ2-3; TRBD1 agrees at 9 bases. Germline CDR1 reads SGHNT; CDR2 reads YYREEE (reference sequence). The trim removed 2 bases at V and 4 bases at J, leaving 8 bases unmatched. The CDR3 has 16 residues. CDR3 sequence reads: CASSLGTGSVADTQYF. Here the CDR3 DNA reads TGTGCCAGCAGCTTAGGGACAGGGAGTGTCGCAGATACGCAGTATTTT.

This clone was seen a few times. The V gene is TRBV6-6, the J gene TRBJ1-1, with D perhaps TRBD1 (5 bases). The V end lost 4 bases, the J end lost 5 bases, and 8 bases lay between the germline ends. Germline CDR1 is MNHNY and CDR2 is SVGAGI (reference sequence). The CDR3 contains 12 residues. CDR3: CASSSRGTEAFF. The CDR3 DNA follows: TGTGCCAGCAGTTCCCGGGGGACTGAAGCTTTCTTT.

This clone was seen once. Without the conserved terminal phenylalanine or tryptophan, this CDR3 likely stems from a read error. This sequence joins TRBV4-1 and TRBJ1-4, with 7 bases that match TRBD1. The V gene's germline CDR1 is MGHRA and CDR2 YSYEKL. The CDR3 consists of 15 residues. The V segment lost 3 bases and the J segment 5 bases; nucleotides outside the gene matches: 6. CDR3 region: CASSQPDRANEKLFV. The CDR3 DNA follows: TGCGCCAGCAGCCAGCCCGACAGGGCGAATGAAAAACTGTTTGTT.

This clone showed up just a few times. The gene calls are TRBV7-8 and TRBJ1-2, with D possibly matching TRBD1 (6 bases). The CDR3 loop spans 13 amino acids. The germline gives CDR1 SGHVS, CDR2 FQNEAQ. Trimming cost V 0 bases and J 6 bases, with 8 bases left between them. CDR3 bases: TGTGCCAGCAGCTTAGCTAGGACAGATGGCTACACCTTC. As protein: CASSLARTDGYTF.

This clone was counted once. The chain carries TRBV5-4 and TRBJ2-3; D might be TRBD1 (5 bases). This CDR3 region has 12 residues. Germline CDR1 reads SGHNT; CDR2 reads YYREEE (reference sequence). The V end lost 4 bases, the J end lost 6 bases, and 9 bases lay between the germline ends. The CDR3 nucleotides are TGTGCCAGCAGCACGACAGTGGATACGCAGTATTTT. Amino acid sequence: CASSTTVDTQYF.

The gene calls are TRBV30 and TRBJ2-5; D gene uncertain. V was shortened by 0 bases and J by 2 bases, with 7 bases between the two germline ends. This CDR3 spans 13 amino acids. Germline V CDR1 and CDR2: GTSNPN, SVGIG (reference sequence). Here the CDR3 reads CAWSVGLQETQYF. The CDR3 nucleotides are TGTGCCTGGAGTGTCGGTCTACAAGAGACCCAGTACTTC.

Only a few counts were recorded for this clone. The chain carries TRBV7-3 and TRBJ2-1, with 7 positions matching TRBD2. After removal of 6 bases from V and 4 bases from J, the junction contained 3 bases not matched to a gene. Germline CDR1 is SGHTA and CDR2 is FQGTGA. This CDR3 comprises 13 residues. CDR3 DNA sequence: TGTGCCAGCAGGAGGGAGGGATACAATGAGCAGTTCTTC. Protein sequence: CASRREGYNEQFF.

The CDR3 bases are TGTGCCAGCACCCCCGTTGCGGATACGCAGTATTTT. It yields the protein CASTPVADTQYF. The chain uses TRBV7-2 and TRBJ2-3; D is uncertain. The CDR3 consists of 12 residues. The V gene lost 7 bases and the J gene lost 6 bases, with 11 bases spanning the gap. Germline V gives CDR1 SGHTA, CDR2 FQGNSA.

This clone was counted a few times. The chain joins TRBV6-5 to TRBJ1-4; 8 bases align to TRBD1. This CDR3 contains 14 residues. Unmatched junction bases numbered 4, after V lost 6 bases and J lost 4 bases. Germline assignment: CDR1 MNHEY and CDR2 SVGAGI. Here the CDR3 reads CASSPTGGNEKLFF. CDR3 in DNA: TGTGCCAGCAGCCCTACAGGGGGTAATGAAAAACTGTTTTTT.

The chain uses TRBV2 and TRBJ2-5; 8 bases match TRBD1. Germline CDR1 reads SNHLY; CDR2 reads FYNNEI. V was clipped by 4 bases and J by 2 bases; unmatched bases: 3. This CDR3 is 14 amino acids long. The CDR3 is CASSATGVQETQYF. In DNA form, the CDR3 reads TGTGCCAGCAGTGCGACAGGGGTACAAGAGACCCAGTACTTC.

The chain links TRBV7-2 to TRBJ2-3; 8 positions match TRBD2. There are 13 residues in the CDR3. Germline trimming cut 10 bases from V and 2 bases from J; bases unmatched to any gene: 5. The V gene's germline CDR1 is SGHTA and CDR2 FQGNSA. Here the CDR3 reads CATGLASTDTQYF. CDR3 coding DNA: TGTGCCACCGGACTAGCCTCCACAGATACGCAGTATTTT.

V gene TRBV7-2 combines with J gene TRBJ2-7, with D maybe TRBD1 (6 bases). Germline V gives CDR1 SGHTA, CDR2 FQGNSA. V was shortened by 4 bases and J by 0 bases, with 13 bases between the two germline ends. The CDR3 runs to 15 residues. CDR3 residues: CASSSLGTHSYEQYF. The CDR3 DNA sequence: TGTGCCAGCAGCTCCTTAGGGACACACTCCTACGAGCAGTACTTC.